The following is a T cell receptor beta chain sequence with its context. Its specificity is not known. The V segment lost 4 bases and the J segment 7 bases; nucleotides outside the gene matches: 11. Germline CDR1 is LGHNA and CDR2 is YSLEER. The length of the CDR3 is 15 residues. This specimen belongs to a study of blood T cells in healthy people across ages. Study-level results: Comparison with aged donors showed that long-lived donors had more naive CD4+ cells and higher diversity.

The second PCR ran roughly 6 to 11 cycles with a sample-barcoded 5' primer and J-beta primers. Unique molecular identifiers of 12 random nucleotides labeled each cDNA. All samples yielded 3 million or more CDR3-containing paired-end reads. TCRdb called the 5' RACE reads again in MiXCR, with one record for every CDR3 protein. This table has about 1,800,000 distinct CDR3 sequences, over 25% appearing once. No fewer than 5 micrograms of total RNA were isolated from every sample. The rearrangement links TRBV4-3 to TRBJ1-2; 8 bases match TRBD1. The receptor's source is a woman in her twenties or thirties in good health. The specimen was blood. The CDR3 DNA is TGCGCCAGCAGCCCCGGGACAGGATCGAAATTTGGCTACACCTTC. It codes for CASSPGTGSKFGYTF.